These 10 T cell receptor beta chains came from one sample sequenced in a study of PD-1 blockade in classical Hodgkin lymphoma. Sequencing used immunoSEQ multiplex PCR; TCRdb keeps in-frame clones, though not all of them. The sample holds approximately 7,500 clones, roughly 85% seen once. Autologous stem cell transplantation was followed by relapse in every patient, and brentuximab vedotin exposure varied. Magnetic negative selection was used to purify CD4+ T cells from thawed PBMCs. The sequencing here drew on CD4+ T cells from blood, taken at baseline. The source of these receptors is a human donor with classical Hodgkin lymphoma.

A few counts support this clone. The chain carries TRBV19 and TRBJ1-2; the D is unclear. CDR3 size: 12 residues. V was trimmed by 8 bases and J by 8 bases, leaving 15 bases between them. Germline-derived CDR1 and CDR2 are LNHDA and SQIVND (reference sequence). CDR3 nucleotides: TGTGCCAGTTCGGCCCTTGCTATGGGCTACACCTTC. This encodes CASSALAMGYTF. Based on the CDR3 plus reference TRBV19 and TRBJ1-2, the full variable domain is DGGITQSPKYLFRKEGQNVTLSCEQNLNHDAMYWYRQDPGQGLRLIYYSQIVNDFQKGDIAEGYSVSREKKESFPLTVTSAQKNPTAFYLCASSALAMGYTFGSGTRLTVV.

This clone was recorded once. This chain connects TRBV5-1 to TRBJ2-4; TRBD1 matches at 7 bases. Trimming removed 2 bases from V and 2 bases from J; junction bases left unmatched: 1. Per the germline V gene, CDR1 is SGHRS and CDR2 is YFSETQ. The CDR3 has 14 residues. The CDR3 here is CASSLGGTKNIQYF. In DNA, the CDR3 is TGCGCCAGCAGCTTAGGGGGCACCAAAAACATTCAGTACTTC.

This sequence joins TRBV19 and TRBJ2-4; D might be TRBD1 (5 bases). There are 18 residues in the CDR3. With 10 bases removed from V and 0 bases from J, the gap between germline ends came to 25 bases. Germline V gives CDR1 LNHDA, CDR2 SQIVND (reference sequence). CDR3 bases: TGTGCCACGACCCGTACTCAGGGTGTTGGGCGAGCCAAAAACATTCAGTACTTC. This encodes CATTRTQGVGRAKNIQYF.

The V and J genes are TRBV9 and TRBJ2-5, with D maybe TRBD2 (5 bases). With 0 bases removed from V and 4 bases from J, the gap between germline ends came to 19 bases. The CDR3 runs 17 residues. Germline assignment: CDR1 SGDLS and CDR2 YYNGEE. CDR3 residues: CASSVEAGQRAGETQYF. CDR3 nucleotide sequence: TGTGCCAGCAGCGTAGAGGCCGGGCAGAGGGCGGGAGAGACCCAGTACTTC.

V is TRBV9 and J is TRBJ2-3, with 12 bases fitting TRBD2. CDR1 and CDR2 from the germline V gene are SGDLS and YYNGEE. This CDR3 has 16 residues. The CDR3 nucleotides read TGTGCGTGGGGTACTAGCGGGGGGAAAAGTACAGATACGCAGTATTTT. Amino acids: CAWGTSGGKSTDTQYF.

Note on this clone: The germline gene is not matched at one end of the junction; a read error may be the cause. This sample also contains other DNA sequences that code for the same CDR3. The rearrangement links TRBV6-4 to TRBJ2-1; 9 bases are a match to TRBD2. Germline CDR1 reads MRHNA; CDR2 reads SNTAGT. This CDR3 has 13 residues. The CDR3 here is CASSRREGDEQFF. The DNA of the CDR3 is TGCGCCAGCAGTAGGCGGGAGGGAGATGAGCAGTTCTTC.

The chain uses TRBV28 and TRBJ1-4; D gene uncertain. V was trimmed by 7 bases and J by 8 bases, leaving 17 bases between them. Germline CDR1 reads MDHEN; CDR2 reads SYDVKM. The CDR3 length is 14 residues. The CDR3 protein is CASIAPPDGEKLFF. The CDR3 DNA follows: TGTGCCAGCATCGCTCCTCCCGATGGCGAAAAACTGTTTTTT.

Only a few counts were recorded for this clone. The V and J genes are TRBV4-1 and TRBJ2-2; the D gene is possibly TRBD1 (6 bases). V lost 0 bases and J 4 bases, leaving 24 bases between the germline ends. Germline V gives CDR1 MGHRA, CDR2 YSYEKL. This CDR3 has 20 amino acids. The CDR3 bases are TGCGCCAGCAGCCAAGATGCCTTACAGGGTGTGGGAATGCTCACCGGGGAGCTGTTTTTT. Amino acid sequence: CASSQDALQGVGMLTGELFF.

The chain carries TRBV5-1 and TRBJ2-5; 10 bases map to TRBD2. The CDR3 spans 14 residues. V trimming: 4 bases; J trimming: 5 bases; junction bases outside the gene matches: 5. The germline V gene encodes CDR1 SGHRS and CDR2 YFSETQ. The CDR3 loop reads CASSGASGGETQYF. As DNA, the CDR3 is TGCGCCAGCAGCGGGGCTAGCGGGGGTGAGACCCAGTACTTC.

In this sample, this clone turned up once. Here the CDR3 reads CSVEGDTNYGYTF. Written as DNA, the CDR3 is TGCAGCGTTGAAGGGGACACTAACTATGGCTACACCTTC. This sequence joins TRBV29-1 and TRBJ1-2; possibly TRBD1 for D (6 bases). Trimming pared 1 base from V and 0 bases from J, leaving 6 bases between. The CDR3 spans 13 residues. The germline gives CDR1 SQVTM, CDR2 ANQGSEA. The full variable domain, in which reference TRBV29-1 and TRBJ1-2 provide the parts outside the CDR3, is SAVISQKPSRDICQRGTSLTIQCQVDSQVTMMFWYRQQPGQSLTLIATANQGSEATYESGFVIDKFPISRPNLTFSTLTVSNMSPEDSSIYLCSVEGDTNYGYTFGSGTRLTVV.